This is a list of T cell receptor beta chains from one sample in a study of cytomegalovirus exposure and HLA in healthy donors. Here immunoSEQ multiplex PCR was the method, and the copy in TCRdb shows in-frame clones only, minus some. The sample shows fewer than 200,000 clones, around 80% of them seen only once. Sequenced material: PBMCs. Receptors were obtained from a woman in her fifties or sixties in good health and CMV-seropositive. Each CDR3 is given with its conserved first and last residue. The D gene is left open where the match is weak. A row's size may be missing; if present it is once, few, many or a size class.

TRBJ2-3 . TRBD2 TRBV6-6 CASSYLSSGYTDTQYF TGTGCCAGCAGTTACTTGTCTAGCGGGTACACAGATACGCAGTATTTT
TRBJ1-5 . TRBD1 TRBV28 CASSAMTGGAYQPQHF TGTGCCAGCAGTGCGATGACAGGGGGCGCGTATCAGCCCCAGCATTTT
TRBJ2-2 . TRBD2 TRBV28 CASTQGGGSISGELFF TGTGCCAGCACCCAAGGTGGCGGGAGTATCTCCGGGGAGCTGTTTTTT
TRBJ2-3 . TRBD2 TRBV27 CASSPLGLAGSTDTQYF TGTGCCAGCAGTCCGCTGGGACTAGCGGGGAGCACAGATACGCAGTATTTT
TRBJ2-1 . TRBD1 TRBV11-1 CASSTGQGNYNEQFF TGTGCCAGCAGCACGGGACAGGGGAACTACAATGAGCAGTTCTTC
TRBJ1-2 once TRBD1 TRBV5-1 CASSDGQGNYGYTF TGCGCCAGCAGTGATGGACAGGGGAACTATGGCTACACCTTC
TRBJ2-6 once TRBD1 TRBV5-1 CASSSGQVSGANVLTF TGCGCCAGCAGCTCGGGACAGGTATCCGGGGCCAACGTCCTGACTTTC
TRBJ2-5 once . TRBV5-8 CASRVTGEETQYF TGTGCCAGCAGAGTAACGGGAGAAGAGACCCAGTACTTC
TRBJ1-1 . . TRBV6-1 CASSPPRGTEAFF TGTGCCAGCAGTCCACCACGGGGGACTGAAGCTTTCTTT
TRBJ2-3 . TRBD2 TRBV7-2 CASSLGGGPASTDTQYF TGTGCCAGCAGCTTAGGCGGGGGGCCGGCTAGCACAGATACGCAGTATTTT
TRBJ2-5 . . TRBV5-1 CASSPLPGDDQETQYF TGCGCCAGCAGCCCCCTTCCCGGGGATGACCAAGAGACCCAGTACTTC
TRBJ2-7 . TRBD1 TRBV10-3 CAIRGRDREYEQYF TGTGCCATCCGGGGGCGGGACAGGGAATACGAGCAGTACTTC
TRBJ2-1 . . TRBV11-2 CASSLDWGDFNEQFF TGTGCCAGCAGCTTAGATTGGGGAGACTTTAATGAGCAGTTCTTC
TRBJ2-2 once . TRBV30 CAWSVRFGWNTGELFF TGTGCCTGGAGTGTACGGTTCGGGTGGAACACCGGGGAGCTGTTTTTT
TRBJ2-2 . TRBD1 TRBV6-1 CASSDPGTVNTGELFF TGTGCCAGCAGTGACCCCGGGACAGTAAACACCGGGGAGCTGTTTTTT
TRBJ2-2 . TRBD2 TRBV5-4 CASSLGREPNTGELFF TGTGCCAGCAGCTTGGGGCGGGAGCCGAACACCGGGGAGCTGTTTTTT
TRBJ2-3 . . TRBV6-6 CASSLLGPETDTQYF TGTGCCAGCAGCCTACTGGGGCCCGAGACAGATACGCAGTATTTT
TRBJ2-1 . . TRBV2 CASSEDPARINEQFF TGTGCCAGCAGTGAAGACCCCGCGCGTATCAATGAGCAGTTCTTC
TRBJ2-3 few . TRBV7-8 CASSFAEWADTQYF TGTGCCAGCAGCTTTGCGGAGTGGGCAGATACGCAGTATTTT
TRBJ1-3 . . TRBV19 CASSILPIIGYRTSGNTIYF TGTGCCAGTAGTATACTCCCCATCATCGGCTACAGGACCTCTGGAAACACCATATATTTT
TRBJ2-1 . TRBD2 TRBV7-2 CASSPMGLAGNEQFF TGTGCCAGCAGCCCTATGGGGCTAGCGGGCAATGAGCAGTTCTTC
TRBJ2-5 . . TRBV21-1 CASNRWGLAGAFIETQYF TGTGCCAGCAACCGCTGGGGACTAGCGGGAGCATTTATAGAGACCCAGTACTTC
TRBJ2-7 . . TRBV27 CASSSFSGSSYEQYF TGTGCCAGCAGTTCCTTTAGCGGTAGCTCCTACGAGCAGTACTTC
TRBJ2-7 . . TRBV5-1 CASSLESWGRGEQYF TGCGCCAGCAGCTTGGAGTCATGGGGGCGCGGGGAGCAGTACTTC
TRBJ2-4 . . TRBV6-4 CASRPKGGVCAKNIQYF TGTGCCAGCAGACCCAAAGGCGGGGTCTGCGCCAAAAACATTCAGTACTTC
TRBJ2-1 . . TRBV6-5 CASSPRGAGYNEQFF TGTGCCAGCAGTCCTCGGGGTGCGGGGTACAATGAGCAGTTCTTC
TRBJ1-4 . . TRBV7-9 CASSAGRTNEKLFF TGTGCCAGCAGCGCGGGACGGACTAATGAAAAACTGTTTTTT
TRBJ1-1 . . TRBV29-1 CSVESLGAAFF TGCAGCGTTGAGAGCCTGGGGGCAGCTTTCTTT
TRBJ1-6 . . TRBV19 CASSIRGEPLHF TGTGCCAGTAGTATTCGCGGGGAACCCCTCCACTTT
TRBJ1-2 . TRBD1 TRBV11-2 CASSRGGLYGYTF TGTGCCAGCAGTCGAGGGGGCTTATATGGCTACACCTTC
TRBJ2-5 . . TRBV18 CASSLSGTQETQYF TGTGCCAGCTCACTTAGCGGAACACAAGAGACCCAGTACTTC
TRBJ2-4 . TRBD1 TRBV27 CASSPQPGQRQNIQYF TGTGCCAGCAGTCCCCAGCCGGGACAGAGGCAAAACATTCAGTACTTC
TRBJ1-5 . . TRBV2 CASKGRQGGQPQHF TGTGCCAGCAAAGGGAGGCAGGGAGGCCAGCCCCAGCATTTT
TRBJ2-5 . TRBD2 TRBV9 CASSAGGLVRETQYF TGTGCCAGCAGCGCGGGGGGACTAGTTCGGGAGACCCAGTACTTC
TRBJ2-2 . TRBD2 TRBV5-1 CASSLWGTSGANTGELFF TGCGCCAGCAGCTTGTGGGGGACTAGCGGCGCGAACACCGGGGAGCTGTTTTTT
TRBJ2-1 . TRBD1 TRBV27 CASRDRGPSSYNEQFF TGTGCCAGCCGTGACAGGGGTCCAAGCTCCTACAATGAGCAGTTCTTC
TRBJ2-1 few TRBD2 TRBV19 CATGTSGMNEQFF TGTGCCACCGGTACTAGCGGTATGAATGAGCAGTTCTTC
TRBJ2-2 once . TRBV9 CASSALGGTGELFF TGTGCCAGCAGCGCTCTAGGGGGTACCGGGGAGCTGTTTTTT
TRBJ2-5 . . TRBV6-1 CASKPTMGGTQYF TGTGCCAGCAAGCCGACGATGGGAGGGACCCAGTACTTC
TRBJ1-1 few . TRBV5-1 CASSSNSGTEAFF TGCGCCAGCAGCTCAAATAGCGGCACTGAAGCTTTCTTT
TRBJ2-7 . TRBD2 TRBV14 CASSQPRASGSYEQYF TGTGCCAGCAGCCAACCCCGGGCTAGCGGGAGTTACGAGCAGTACTTC
TRBJ2-1 . TRBD1 TRBV7-7 CASSLGTGFNEQFF TGTGCTAGCAGCTTAGGGACAGGGTTCAATGAGCAGTTCTTC
TRBJ1-5 . TRBD1 TRBV2 CASRGQDLPGSPQHF TGTGCCAGCAGGGGACAGGACTTACCAGGGTCGCCCCAGCATTTT
TRBJ2-1 . TRBD2 TRBV28 CASSPLALAGGLYNEQFF TGTGCCAGCAGTCCGCTGGCACTAGCGGGAGGGCTTTACAATGAGCAGTTCTTC
TRBJ1-1 . . TRBV13 CASSGRANTEAFF TGTGCCAGCAGCGGCAGGGCTAACACTGAAGCTTTCTTT
TRBJ1-5 few . TRBV7-2 CASSFSEGNQPQHF TGTGCCAGCAGCTTTTCAGAGGGCAATCAGCCCCAGCATTTT
TRBJ2-1 . TRBD2 TRBV5-4 CASSLTSEVAFF TGTGCCAGCAGCCTGACTAGCGAGGTCGCGTTCTTC
TRBJ1-2 few . TRBV2 CASSELGNAGEGYTF TGTGCCAGCAGTGAATTAGGAAATGCCGGGGAGGGCTACACCTTC